This is a list of T cell receptor beta chains from one sample in a study of CD8+CD57+ T cells in acquired aplastic anemia. Each CDR3 protein gets one entry after TCRdb re-called the reads with MiXCR. The sample lists 350,000 to 450,000 distinct CDR3 sequences, 55% to 70% occurring once. The material sequenced was sorted CD4+, CD8+, or CD8+CD57+ T cells (not recorded which) from PBMCs. These receptors originate from a human donor in good health, serving as a control. Each CDR3 is given with its conserved first and last residue. Each record gives: CDR3 protein, clone size, V gene, J gene. Rows may omit the clone size; those that give it use once, few, many or a size class.

CDR3 protein: CASSLISPNSGNTIYF
clone size: -
V gene: TRBV7-9
J gene: TRBJ1-3

CDR3 protein: CASSLGRQRAEAAFF
clone size: -
V gene: TRBV7-2
J gene: TRBJ1-1

CDR3 protein: CASSWGTVKNSPLHF
clone size: many
V gene: TRBV5-6
J gene: TRBJ1-6

CDR3 protein: CASSLASRGTEAFF
clone size: -
V gene: TRBV7-2
J gene: TRBJ1-1

CDR3 protein: CASSCGRGLISPSTF
clone size: -
V gene: TRBV7-7
J gene: TRBJ1-2

CDR3 protein: CASSRHRETNEKLFF
clone size: -
V gene: TRBV9
J gene: TRBJ1-4

CDR3 protein: CASSPARGGGELFF
clone size: -
V gene: TRBV5-8
J gene: TRBJ2-2

CDR3 protein: CAWSTSVAGGGETQYF
clone size: -
V gene: TRBV30
J gene: TRBJ2-5

CDR3 protein: CASRRPSLYKLQYF
clone size: -
V gene: TRBV2
J gene: TRBJ2-7

CDR3 protein: CASSDGSRFEAFF
clone size: many
V gene: TRBV5-1
J gene: TRBJ1-1

CDR3 protein: CASTGVGGYKQYF
clone size: -
V gene: TRBV2
J gene: TRBJ2-7

CDR3 protein: CASSPPLAGGPNEQFF
clone size: -
V gene: TRBV10-2
J gene: TRBJ2-1

CDR3 protein: CASSYPVGSGNTLYF
clone size: -
V gene: TRBV2
J gene: TRBJ1-3

CDR3 protein: CAISDGANYGYTF
clone size: -
V gene: TRBV10-3
J gene: TRBJ1-2

CDR3 protein: CASSLVGTGEQFF
clone size: -
V gene: TRBV5-1
J gene: TRBJ2-1

CDR3 protein: CASSGGGVLHEQF
clone size: -
V gene: TRBV9
J gene: TRBJ1-1

CDR3 protein: CASSLDRTENTEAFF
clone size: -
V gene: TRBV7-2
J gene: TRBJ1-1

CDR3 protein: CSASGADRGFAQYF
clone size: -
V gene: TRBV20-1
J gene: TRBJ2-5

CDR3 protein: CASSPGGTGTTIYF
clone size: once
V gene: TRBV7-2
J gene: TRBJ1-3

CDR3 protein: CSARPRGTTETQYF
clone size: -
V gene: TRBV20-1
J gene: TRBJ2-5

CDR3 protein: CASSLDKNTEAFF
clone size: many
V gene: TRBV5-6
J gene: TRBJ1-1

CDR3 protein: CASSFLQAGANVLTF
clone size: many
V gene: TRBV5-5
J gene: TRBJ2-6

CDR3 protein: CASSSIRGTEAFFF
clone size: few
V gene: TRBV7-3
J gene: TRBJ1-4

CDR3 protein: CASSTGQSTEAFF
clone size: many
V gene: TRBV6-6
J gene: TRBJ1-1

CDR3 protein: CASSSQGGDQPQHEQFF
clone size: -
V gene: TRBV7-2
J gene: -

CDR3 protein: CASSNPAGTGEYEQYF
clone size: -
V gene: TRBV19
J gene: TRBJ2-7

CDR3 protein: CASSVESGRNTEAFF
clone size: many
V gene: TRBV9
J gene: TRBJ1-1

CDR3 protein: CASSRAIVRAVLHF
clone size: -
V gene: TRBV9
J gene: TRBJ2-7

CDR3 protein: CASGRSGVNYGYTF
clone size: -
V gene: TRBV12-5
J gene: TRBJ1-2

CDR3 protein: CASSRNSGSQTQYF
clone size: -
V gene: TRBV5-1
J gene: TRBJ2-5

CDR3 protein: CASRGQFIAYEQYF
clone size: many
V gene: TRBV2
J gene: TRBJ2-7

CDR3 protein: CASSSALLYEQYF
clone size: -
V gene: TRBV5-4
J gene: TRBJ2-7

CDR3 protein: CASSSSGTGRQYF
clone size: -
V gene: TRBV5-1
J gene: TRBJ2-3

CDR3 protein: CASSFDGSDYDTF
clone size: -
V gene: TRBV7-2
J gene: TRBJ1-2

CDR3 protein: CASSKIEIGPYEQYF
clone size: many
V gene: TRBV5-6
J gene: TRBJ2-7

CDR3 protein: CATSDLEGGYEQYF
clone size: few
V gene: TRBV24-1
J gene: TRBJ2-7

CDR3 protein: CSARDPQYPPLHF
clone size: -
V gene: TRBV20-1
J gene: TRBJ1-6

CDR3 protein: CARDHRGPYGYTF
clone size: once
V gene: TRBV5-6
J gene: TRBJ1-2

CDR3 protein: CASSSSDSPLHF
clone size: many
V gene: TRBV6-5
J gene: TRBJ1-6

CDR3 protein: CASSYRSGVSYNEQFF
clone size: many
V gene: TRBV7-2
J gene: TRBJ2-1

CDR3 protein: CASSFRTGKGRGYQETQYF
clone size: many
V gene: TRBV5-1
J gene: TRBJ2-5

CDR3 protein: CASTTGTSDEKLFF
clone size: -
V gene: TRBV9
J gene: TRBJ1-4

CDR3 protein: CASSYSPDDHRQPQHF
clone size: many
V gene: TRBV6-6
J gene: TRBJ1-5

CDR3 protein: CASSFGRLKDSPLHF
clone size: -
V gene: TRBV9
J gene: TRBJ1-6

CDR3 protein: CASVRVGYFTPLHF
clone size: -
V gene: TRBV5-1
J gene: TRBJ1-6

CDR3 protein: CASSMDPQEFYVQYF
clone size: -
V gene: TRBV19
J gene: TRBJ2-5

CDR3 protein: CASSQDRVDSPLHF
clone size: many
V gene: TRBV4-2
J gene: TRBJ1-6

CDR3 protein: CASSYDRNQPQHF
clone size: many
V gene: TRBV6-6
J gene: TRBJ1-5

CDR3 protein: CASTAFEAGDTQYF
clone size: -
V gene: TRBV2
J gene: TRBJ2-3

CDR3 protein: CAIGPSGGSNYGYTF
clone size: -
V gene: TRBV12-3/TRBV12-4
J gene: TRBJ1-2

CDR3 protein: CASSPEAGEPNVLTF
clone size: -
V gene: TRBV5-1
J gene: TRBJ2-6

CDR3 protein: CSAIPSPVFNQPQHF
clone size: -
V gene: TRBV20-1
J gene: TRBJ1-5

CDR3 protein: CASSTGAGISYEQYF
clone size: -
V gene: TRBV7-9
J gene: TRBJ2-7

CDR3 protein: CSAREGQNKNIQYF
clone size: -
V gene: TRBV20-1
J gene: TRBJ2-4